This is a list of T cell receptor beta chains from one sample in a study of monozygotic twins with inflammatory bowel disease. TCRdb reprocessed the 5' RACE reads; each CDR3 protein has one entry and no DNA is given. The table lists roughly 160,000 distinct CDR3 sequences. Source material: blood. The origin of the receptors is a human donor with ulcerative colitis or Crohn's disease, or a healthy co-twin of an affected twin (not recorded which). Both conserved end residues are part of each CDR3.

j_call v_call cdr3_aa
TRBJ2-5 TRBV6-1 CASSPAGAGAQETQYF
TRBJ1-6 TRBV7-2 CASSSVVQGDSPLHF
TRBJ1-5 TRBV20-1 CSARQAVDQPQHF
TRBJ2-2 TRBV20-1 CSAAEGRVNTGELFF
TRBJ1-6 TRBV7-2 CASSLRMGEGTPLHF
TRBJ2-2 TRBV11-2 CASSSPPNREAFTGELFF
TRBJ2-1 TRBV7-8 CASSLVGRGNEQFF
TRBJ2-1 TRBV2 CASTPPYNEQFF
TRBJ1-2 TRBV28 CASTGAGGYTF
TRBJ1-1 TRBV19 CASSIVGTGDTEAFF
TRBJ2-5 TRBV5-1 CASNGQEGREETQYF
TRBJ1-2 TRBV28 CASSFKEGHGYTF
TRBJ1-5 TRBV6-1 CATQYSNQPQHF
TRBJ2-1 TRBV5-4 CASSLEGLRNEQFF
TRBJ1-2 TRBV7-8 CPSSLDGGNPNYGYTF
TRBJ1-1 TRBV7-3 CASSSDQNTEAFF
TRBJ2-5 TRBV20-1 CSATRTSGSVRETQYF
TRBJ2-7 TRBV5-1 CASSLGRQGLGYEQYF
TRBJ2-7 TRBV7-6 CASSGAWSASDEQYF
TRBJ1-5 TRBV18 CASSPGQGDQPQHF
TRBJ2-1 TRBV20-1 CSAGQTSGSGGEQFF
TRBJ2-6 TRBV5-1 CASRRTTGVGANVLTF
TRBJ2-7 TRBV3-1 CASSQDLAGSSYEQYF
TRBJ1-5 TRBV5-5 CASSPTGEGQPQHF
TRBJ1-2 TRBV5-1 CASSWGTSFGGYTF
TRBJ2-6 TRBV19 CASSILSRVSGANVLTF
TRBJ2-1 TRBV3-1 CASSQRPSGKNEQFF
TRBJ2-3 TRBV5-4 CASSFIFAGGYTQYF
TRBJ2-7 TRBV28 CASSPWTGAKDEQYF
TRBJ2-1 TRBV19 CASSLDATMGNEQFF
TRBJ2-1 TRBV5-1 CASSLAVLAGNEQFF
TRBJ2-1 TRBV5-1 CASSPKKLAGGQGEQFF
TRBJ2-7 TRBV5-1 CASRSGQGGSSYEQYF
TRBJ2-3 TRBV7-9 CASSFFLGRLKTDTQYF
TRBJ2-1 TRBV5-6 CASSQTSGEGVLQQFF
TRBJ2-3 TRBV7-2 CASGARDYAPDTQYF
TRBJ2-7 TRBV4-1 CASLRAFGAMGEQYF
TRBJ2-1 TRBV7-2 CASSADVSSYNEQFF
TRBJ2-1 TRBV27 CASSSPGLAGGILRVSYNEQFF
TRBJ2-7 TRBV7-9 CASSPRGSGRIYEQYF
TRBJ2-1 TRBV7-8 CASSLGARYNEQFF
TRBJ1-2 TRBV9 CASSRLDPNYGYTF
TRBJ1-5 TRBV6-1 CASSKTGDSNQPQHF
TRBJ1-3 TRBV7-9 CASSPSGGGNTIYF
TRBJ1-2 TRBV5-1 CASSLDTALYGYTF
TRBJ1-2 TRBV7-3 CASSFQGTSGYTF
TRBJ2-5 TRBV19 CASSIAGGQETQYF
TRBJ1-1 TRBV20-1 CSSSTGGASTEAFF
TRBJ2-3 TRBV20-1 CRAGSGDTQYF
TRBJ2-7 TRBV4-3 CASSQVAGFYYEQYF
TRBJ2-7 TRBV7-9 CASSSSTEYEQYF
TRBJ2-5 TRBV28 CASSLWGARTQYF
TRBJ2-7 TRBV18 CASSPSWDRGREQYF
TRBJ2-3 TRBV20-1 CSADTASGRASGTDTQYF
TRBJ2-2 TRBV7-7 CASSPNRGQVGELFF
TRBJ1-1 TRBV7-2 CASSLAGGAFTEAFF
TRBJ1-6 TRBV19 CASSIRRRNSPLHF
TRBJ1-1 TRBV12-3/TRBV12-4 CASSLGQGALAFF
TRBJ2-1 TRBV24-1 CATSDPTSGWLEQFF